The text below deals with one TCR beta chain. Antigen specificity is unknown. Germline V gives CDR1 SGHTS, CDR2 YDEGEE. This CDR3 comprises 13 residues. V lost 3 bases, J lost 6 bases, and 12 bases lay in between. These data originate in a study of T cell responses to AZD1222 COVID-19 vaccine. Study-wide results and limits: Regions 160-218 and 743-854 dominated among vaccine-associated CD4 TCRs spanning spike. Only 6 or 7 AZD1222 recipients tested seropositive at baseline.

Generated by immunoSEQ multiplex PCR, the TCRdb table keeps only in-frame clones and is missing some. The repertoire holds about 76,000 clones, with approximately 80% as singletons. This sequence joins TRBV5-8 and TRBJ1-1; D possibly corresponds to TRBD1 (5 bases). The sequences come from peripheral blood, collected 28 days after the second dose of the MenACWY control vaccine. The sequence was collected from an adult who received the MenACWY meningococcal vaccine as a control. The CDR3 loop is CASSYRQRPEAFF. The CDR3 DNA follows: TGTGCCAGCAGCTATAGACAGAGGCCTGAAGCTTTCTTT.